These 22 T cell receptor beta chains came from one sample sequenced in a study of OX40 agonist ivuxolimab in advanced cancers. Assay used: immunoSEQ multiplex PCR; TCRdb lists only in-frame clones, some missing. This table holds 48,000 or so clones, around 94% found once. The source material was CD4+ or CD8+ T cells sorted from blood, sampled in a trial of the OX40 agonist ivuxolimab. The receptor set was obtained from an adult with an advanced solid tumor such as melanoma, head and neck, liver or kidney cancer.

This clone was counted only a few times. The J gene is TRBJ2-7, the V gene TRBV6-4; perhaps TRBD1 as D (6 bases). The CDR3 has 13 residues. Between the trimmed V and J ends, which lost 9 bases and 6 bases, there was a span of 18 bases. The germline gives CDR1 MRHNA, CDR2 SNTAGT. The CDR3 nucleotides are TGTGCCAGGAAGGGGGTTGGAGGAGCCGAGCAGTACTTC. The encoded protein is CARKGVGGAEQYF.

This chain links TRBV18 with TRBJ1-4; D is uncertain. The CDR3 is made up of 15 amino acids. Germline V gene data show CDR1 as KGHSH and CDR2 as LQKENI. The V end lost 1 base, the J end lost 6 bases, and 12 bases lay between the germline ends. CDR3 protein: CASSPQPNLYEKLFF. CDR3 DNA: TGTGCCAGCTCACCACAGCCGAACCTTTATGAAAAACTGTTTTTT.

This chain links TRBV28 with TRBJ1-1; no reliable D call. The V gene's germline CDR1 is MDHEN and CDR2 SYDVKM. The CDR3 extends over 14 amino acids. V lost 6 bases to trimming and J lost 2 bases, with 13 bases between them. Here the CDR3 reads CASSPLRFNTEAFF. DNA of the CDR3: TGTGCCAGCAGCCCCCTCAGATTCAACACTGAAGCTTTCTTT.

The DNA for the CDR3 is TGTGCCAGTAGTAGCCCAGGGGCCCTTGAGCAGTTCTTC. Residues: CASSSPGALEQFF. J is TRBJ2-1 and V is TRBV19; TRBD1 is a possible D gene (6 bases). The V end lost 4 bases, the J end lost 9 bases, and 13 bases lay between the germline ends. The CDR3 runs 13 residues. Looked up from germline, CDR1 is LNHDA and CDR2 is SQIVND (reference sequence).

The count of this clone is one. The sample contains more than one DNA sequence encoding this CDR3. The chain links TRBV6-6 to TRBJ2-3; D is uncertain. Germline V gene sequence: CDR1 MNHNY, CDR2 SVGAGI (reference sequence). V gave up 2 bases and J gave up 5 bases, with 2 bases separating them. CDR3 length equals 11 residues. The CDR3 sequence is CASSYGDTQYF. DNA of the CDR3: TGTGCCAGCAGTTACGGAGATACGCAGTATTTT.

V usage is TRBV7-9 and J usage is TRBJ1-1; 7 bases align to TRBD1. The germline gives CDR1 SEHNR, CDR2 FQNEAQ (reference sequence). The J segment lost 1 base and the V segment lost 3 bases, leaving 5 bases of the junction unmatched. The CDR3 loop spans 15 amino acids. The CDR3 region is CASSFSGGTNTEAFF. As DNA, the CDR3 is TGTGCCAGCAGCTTCTCAGGGGGGACGAACACTGAAGCTTTCTTT.

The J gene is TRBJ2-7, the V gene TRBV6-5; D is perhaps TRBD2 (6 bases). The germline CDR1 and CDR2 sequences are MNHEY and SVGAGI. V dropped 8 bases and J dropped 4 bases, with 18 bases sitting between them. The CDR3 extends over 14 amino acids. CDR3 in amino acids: CASGAGWESYEQYF. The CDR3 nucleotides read TGTGCCAGCGGTGCGGGGTGGGAGTCTTACGAGCAGTACTTC.

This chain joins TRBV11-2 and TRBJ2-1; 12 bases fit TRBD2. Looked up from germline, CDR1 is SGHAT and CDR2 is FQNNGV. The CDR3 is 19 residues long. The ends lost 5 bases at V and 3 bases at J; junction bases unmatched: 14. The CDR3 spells CASSLGRLAGEISYNEQFF. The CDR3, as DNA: TGTGCCAGCAGCCTGGGACGACTAGCGGGAGAAATTAGCTACAATGAGCAGTTCTTC.

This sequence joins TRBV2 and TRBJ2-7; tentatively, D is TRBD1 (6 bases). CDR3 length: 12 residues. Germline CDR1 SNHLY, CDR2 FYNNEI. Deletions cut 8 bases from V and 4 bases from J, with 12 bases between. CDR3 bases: TGTGCCAGCCGTGGGGGCGGGTACGAGCAGTACTTC. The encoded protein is CASRGGGYEQYF.

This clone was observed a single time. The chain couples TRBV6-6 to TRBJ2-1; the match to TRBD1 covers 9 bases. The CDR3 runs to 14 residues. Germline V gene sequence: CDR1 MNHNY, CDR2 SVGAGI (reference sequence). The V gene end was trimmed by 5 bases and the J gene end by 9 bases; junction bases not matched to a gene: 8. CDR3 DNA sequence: TGTGCCAGCAGTCTACAGGGGGCCCGGGGTGAGCAGTTCTTC. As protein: CASSLQGARGEQFF.

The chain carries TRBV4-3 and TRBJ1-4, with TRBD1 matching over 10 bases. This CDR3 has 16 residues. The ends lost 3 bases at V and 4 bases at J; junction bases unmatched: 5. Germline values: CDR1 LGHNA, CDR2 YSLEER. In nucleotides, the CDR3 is TGCGCCAGCAGCCAGATTGGGACAGGGGTTAATGAAAAACTGTTTTTT. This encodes CASSQIGTGVNEKLFF.

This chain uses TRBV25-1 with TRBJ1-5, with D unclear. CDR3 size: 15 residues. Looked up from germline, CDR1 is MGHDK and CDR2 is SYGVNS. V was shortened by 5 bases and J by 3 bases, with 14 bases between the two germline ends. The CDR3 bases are TGTGCCAGCAGTAAGCCGGACCCAATCAATCAGCCCCAGCATTTT. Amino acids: CASSKPDPINQPQHF.

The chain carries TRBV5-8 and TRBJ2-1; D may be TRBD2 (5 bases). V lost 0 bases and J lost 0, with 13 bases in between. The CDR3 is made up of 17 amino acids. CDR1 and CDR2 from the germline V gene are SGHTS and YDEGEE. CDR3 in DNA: TGTGCCAGCAGCTTGGCGCGGGCAGTTAGCTCCTACAATGAGCAGTTCTTC. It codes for CASSLARAVSSYNEQFF.

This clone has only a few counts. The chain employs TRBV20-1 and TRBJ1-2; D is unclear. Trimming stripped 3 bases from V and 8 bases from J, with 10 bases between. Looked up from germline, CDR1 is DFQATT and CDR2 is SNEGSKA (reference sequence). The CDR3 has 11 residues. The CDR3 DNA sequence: TGCAGTGCTAGCCCCCAGAGGGGCTACACCTTC. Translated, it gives CSASPQRGYTF.

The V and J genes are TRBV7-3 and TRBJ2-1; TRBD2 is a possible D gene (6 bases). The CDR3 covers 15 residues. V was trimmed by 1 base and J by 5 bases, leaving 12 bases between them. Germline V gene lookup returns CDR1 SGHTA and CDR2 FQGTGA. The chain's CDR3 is CASSLIPAGNNEQFF. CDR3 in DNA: TGTGCCAGCAGCTTAATTCCGGCGGGGAACAATGAGCAGTTCTTC.

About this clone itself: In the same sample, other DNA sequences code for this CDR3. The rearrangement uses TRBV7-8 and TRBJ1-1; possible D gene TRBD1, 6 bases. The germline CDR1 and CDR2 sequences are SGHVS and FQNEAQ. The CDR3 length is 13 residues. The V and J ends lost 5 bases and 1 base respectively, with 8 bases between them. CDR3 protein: CASSQGQNTEAFF. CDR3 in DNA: TGTGCCAGCAGCCAGGGGCAGAACACTGAAGCTTTCTTT.

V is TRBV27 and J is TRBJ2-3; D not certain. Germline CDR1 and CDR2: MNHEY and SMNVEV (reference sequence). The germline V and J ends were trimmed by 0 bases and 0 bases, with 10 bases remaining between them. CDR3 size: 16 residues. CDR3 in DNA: TGTGCCAGCAGTTTATCGGAAGGGCCTAGCACAGATACGCAGTATTTT. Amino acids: CASSLSEGPSTDTQYF.

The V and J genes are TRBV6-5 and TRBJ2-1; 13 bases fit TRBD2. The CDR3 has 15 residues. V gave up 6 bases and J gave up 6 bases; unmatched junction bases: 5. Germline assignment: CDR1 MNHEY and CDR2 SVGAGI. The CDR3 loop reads CASSEGLAGFNEQFF. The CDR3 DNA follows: TGTGCCAGCAGCGAGGGACTAGCGGGATTCAATGAGCAGTTCTTC.

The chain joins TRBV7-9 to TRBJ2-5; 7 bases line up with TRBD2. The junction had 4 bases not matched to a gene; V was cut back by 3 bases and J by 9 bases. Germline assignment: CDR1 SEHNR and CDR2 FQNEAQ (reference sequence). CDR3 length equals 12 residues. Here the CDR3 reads CASSFWEGPQYF. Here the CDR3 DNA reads TGTGCCAGCAGCTTTTGGGAGGGTCCCCAGTACTTC.

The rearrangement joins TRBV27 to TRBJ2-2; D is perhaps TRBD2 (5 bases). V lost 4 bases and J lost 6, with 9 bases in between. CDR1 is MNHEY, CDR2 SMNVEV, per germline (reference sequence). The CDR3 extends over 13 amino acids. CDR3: CASSYGKAGELFF. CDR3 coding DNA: TGTGCCAGCAGTTACGGGAAGGCCGGGGAGCTGTTTTTT.

Here the CDR3 DNA reads TGTGCCAGCAGCTTACTAGACACAGATACGCAGTATTTT. It is translated as CASSLLDTDTQYF. The chain employs TRBV11-1 and TRBJ2-3; no firm D call. CDR3 size: 13 residues. Trimming removed 2 bases from V and 2 bases from J, with 5 bases in between. CDR1 and CDR2 (germline): SGHAT, FQDESV (reference sequence).

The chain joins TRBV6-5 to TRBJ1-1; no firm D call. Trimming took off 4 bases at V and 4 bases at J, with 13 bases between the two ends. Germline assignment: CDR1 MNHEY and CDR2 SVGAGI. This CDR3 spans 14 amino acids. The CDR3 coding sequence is TGTGCCAGCAGTTCCTCCGGGCCGGGCACTGAAGCTTTCTTT. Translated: CASSSSGPGTEAFF.